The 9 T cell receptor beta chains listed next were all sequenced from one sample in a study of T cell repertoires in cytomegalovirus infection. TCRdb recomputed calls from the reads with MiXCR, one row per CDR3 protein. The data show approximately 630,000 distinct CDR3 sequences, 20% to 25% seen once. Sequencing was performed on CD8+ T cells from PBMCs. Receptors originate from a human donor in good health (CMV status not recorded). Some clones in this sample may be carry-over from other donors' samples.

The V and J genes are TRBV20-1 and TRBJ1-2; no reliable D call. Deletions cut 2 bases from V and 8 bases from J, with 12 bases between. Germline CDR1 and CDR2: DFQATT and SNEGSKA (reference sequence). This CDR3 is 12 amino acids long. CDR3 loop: CSARTRTAGYTF. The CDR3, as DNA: TGCAGTGCTAGAACCAGGACGGCAGGCTACACCTTC.

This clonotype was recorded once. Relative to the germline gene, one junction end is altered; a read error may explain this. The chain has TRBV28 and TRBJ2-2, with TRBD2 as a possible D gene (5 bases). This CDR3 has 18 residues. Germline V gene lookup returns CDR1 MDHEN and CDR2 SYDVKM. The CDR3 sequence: CASSLVSQTYANTGELVF. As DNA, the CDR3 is TGTGCCAGCAGTTTGGTCTCCCAGACTTACGCGAACACCGGGGAGCTGGTTTTT.

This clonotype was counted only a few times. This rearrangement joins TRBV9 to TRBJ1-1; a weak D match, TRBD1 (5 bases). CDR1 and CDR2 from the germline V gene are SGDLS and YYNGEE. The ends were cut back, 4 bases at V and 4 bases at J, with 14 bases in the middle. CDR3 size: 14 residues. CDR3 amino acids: CASSPLGGFTEAFF. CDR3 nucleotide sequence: TGTGCCAGCAGCCCGCTCGGGGGTTTCACTGAAGCTTTCTTT.

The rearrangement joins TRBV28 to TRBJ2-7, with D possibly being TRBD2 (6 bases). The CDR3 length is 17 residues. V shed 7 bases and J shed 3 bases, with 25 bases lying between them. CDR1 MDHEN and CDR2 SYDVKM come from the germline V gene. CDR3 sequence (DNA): TGTGCCAGCACCGAGGACGGCAGACGGGGGTCACTCTACGAGCAGTACGTC. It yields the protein CASTEDGRRGSLYEQYV.

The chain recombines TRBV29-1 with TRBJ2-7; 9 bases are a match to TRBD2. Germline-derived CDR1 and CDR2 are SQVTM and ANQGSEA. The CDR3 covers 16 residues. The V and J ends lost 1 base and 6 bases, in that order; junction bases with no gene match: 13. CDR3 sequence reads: CSVEVLAGPKRGEQYF. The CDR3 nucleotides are TGCAGCGTTGAAGTCCTAGCGGGGCCTAAACGGGGCGAGCAGTACTTC.

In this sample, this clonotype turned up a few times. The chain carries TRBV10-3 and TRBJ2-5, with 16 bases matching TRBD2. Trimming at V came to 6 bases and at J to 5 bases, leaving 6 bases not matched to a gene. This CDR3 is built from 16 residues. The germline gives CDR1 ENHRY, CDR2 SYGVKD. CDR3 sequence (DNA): TGTGCCATCAGGCCGGGACTAGCGGGGGGGCGGGAGACCCAGTACTTC. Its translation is CAIRPGLAGGRETQYF.

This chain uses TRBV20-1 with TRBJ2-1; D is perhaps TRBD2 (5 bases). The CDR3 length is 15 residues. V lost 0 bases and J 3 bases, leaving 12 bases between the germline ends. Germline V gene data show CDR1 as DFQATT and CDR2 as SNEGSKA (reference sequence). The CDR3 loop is CSARDLIRGYNEQFF. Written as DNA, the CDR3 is TGCAGTGCTAGAGATCTTATACGGGGCTACAATGAGCAGTTCTTC.

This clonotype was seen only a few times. CDR3 residues: CAQRGGPAGGNEQFF. The CDR3 bases are TGTGCACAGAGGGGGGGGCCCGCGGGGGGCAATGAGCAGTTCTTC. The J gene is TRBJ2-1, the V gene TRBV2; 8 bases map to TRBD2. Germline values: CDR1 SNHLY, CDR2 FYNNEI. The CDR3 contains 15 residues.

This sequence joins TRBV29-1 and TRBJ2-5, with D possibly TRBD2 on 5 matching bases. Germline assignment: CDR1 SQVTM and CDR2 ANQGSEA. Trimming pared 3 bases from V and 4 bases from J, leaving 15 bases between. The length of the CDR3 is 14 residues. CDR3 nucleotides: TGCAGCGTTGAGTTCGTTGTGGGGAGAGAGACCCAGTACTTC. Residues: CSVEFVVGRETQYF. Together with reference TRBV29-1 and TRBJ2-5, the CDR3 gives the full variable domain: SAVISQKPSRDICQRGTSLTIQCQVDSQVTMMFWYRQQPGQSLTLIATANQGSEATYESGFVIDKFPISRPNLTFSTLTVSNMSPEDSSIYLCSVEFVVGRETQYFGPGTRLLVL.